One and the same sample provided the 11 T cell receptor beta chains below, sequenced in a study of cytomegalovirus exposure and HLA in healthy donors. It was with 60 Vbeta and 13 Jbeta primers that the PCR ran. TCRdb keeps only in-frame clones here, not all; method: immunoSEQ multiplex PCR. The sample lists fewer than 250,000 clones; 70% to 80% were seen once. The sample was PBMCs. All receptors come from a woman in her 30s in good health and CMV-seropositive.

The chain combines TRBV6-1 with TRBJ2-7; D might be TRBD2 (6 bases). With 3 bases removed from V and 3 bases from J, the gap between germline ends came to 12 bases. The CDR3 loop spans 14 amino acids. Germline loops: CDR1 MNHNS, CDR2 SASEGT. The CDR3 here is CASSEGWGDYEQYF. The DNA of the CDR3 is TGTGCCAGCAGTGAGGGGTGGGGGGACTACGAGCAGTACTTC.

CDR3 in amino acids: CASSLWQGASSSYEQYF. CDR3 sequence (DNA): TGTGCCAGCAGTTTATGGCAGGGGGCATCCAGTTCCTACGAGCAGTACTTC. This sequence joins TRBV28 and TRBJ2-7; TRBD1 aligns across 8 bases. With V trimmed by 0 bases and J by 1 base, 8 bases remained unmatched. CDR1 is MDHEN and CDR2 is SYDVKM in the germline V gene. The CDR3 covers 17 residues.

This clone was counted a few times. The chain uses TRBV7-2 and TRBJ2-3, with 8 bases fitting TRBD2. Germline-derived CDR1 and CDR2 are SGHTA and FQGNSA. The CDR3 has 14 amino acids. With V trimmed by 1 base and J by 5 bases, 2 bases remained unmatched. CDR3 nucleotide sequence: TGTGCCAGCAGCTTAGTCGGGGGGGGAGATACGCAGTATTTT. Protein product: CASSLVGGGDTQYF.

The chain couples TRBV5-1 to TRBJ2-7, with TRBD2 matching over 9 bases. With 3 bases clipped from V and 3 bases from J, the junction kept 4 bases outside the gene matches. Looked up from germline, CDR1 is SGHRS and CDR2 is YFSETQ. The CDR3 is 14 residues long. In nucleotides, the CDR3 is TGCGCCAGCAGCTCCCGGACTAGCGACTACGAGCAGTACTTC. This gives the protein CASSSRTSDYEQYF.

This sequence joins TRBV28 and TRBJ2-5; possibly TRBD1 for D (6 bases). CDR1 and CDR2 from the germline V gene are MDHEN and SYDVKM. V lost 5 bases and J 3 bases, leaving 28 bases between the germline ends. This CDR3 is 19 amino acids long. The CDR3 sequence is CASSQGGPSSSSLKETQYF. In DNA form, the CDR3 reads TGTGCCAGCAGTCAAGGGGGACCTTCTTCTAGTTCACTGAAAGAGACCCAGTACTTC.

The chain employs TRBV4-1 and TRBJ1-1; D remains unclear. With 4 bases removed from V and 8 bases from J, the gap between germline ends came to 20 bases. The CDR3 has 15 amino acids. Germline CDR1 reads MGHRA; CDR2 reads YSYEKL. The CDR3 is CASSPLREGYGEAFF. For the CDR3, the DNA is TGCGCCAGCAGCCCCCTTAGGGAGGGATACGGGGAAGCTTTCTTT.

This sequence joins TRBV7-9 and TRBJ1-4; no definite D call. The germline V gene encodes CDR1 SEHNR and CDR2 FQNEAQ (reference sequence). The CDR3 has 12 amino acids. The V gene lost 3 bases and the J gene lost 11 bases, with 10 bases spanning the gap. The CDR3 coding sequence is TGTGCCAGCAGCTTTTTATCCGGGAAACTGTTTTTT. Residues: CASSFLSGKLFF.

The rearrangement joins TRBV6-1 to TRBJ2-1, with a tentative D call TRBD2 (6 bases). The CDR3 runs to 16 residues. Trimming removed 0 bases from V and 7 bases from J, with 16 bases in between. Germline CDR1 MNHNS, CDR2 SASEGT. The CDR3 DNA is TGTGCCAGCAGTGAAGCTCGGAGTATGCGGGGTAATGAGCAGTTCTTC. It translates to CASSEARSMRGNEQFF.

The chain is built from TRBV19 and TRBJ2-7; TRBD1 is a possible D gene (5 bases). The V gene's germline CDR1 is LNHDA and CDR2 SQIVND (reference sequence). Trimming shortened V by 1 base and J by 12 bases, and 13 bases separated the two germline ends. This CDR3 is built from 12 residues. The CDR3 sequence: CASSIGAGPWYF. The DNA for the CDR3 is TGTGCCAGTAGTATAGGGGCAGGGCCATGGTACTTC.

This clone was seen just once. This chain links TRBV19 with TRBJ1-5; D may be TRBD1 (6 bases). Germline V CDR1 and CDR2: LNHDA, SQIVND (reference sequence). V lost 5 bases and J lost 2, with 13 bases in between. This CDR3 has 15 residues. CDR3 sequence reads: CASSSWAGGNQPQHF. CDR3 sequence (DNA): TGTGCCAGTAGTTCTTGGGCAGGGGGCAATCAGCCCCAGCATTTT.

The rearrangement uses TRBV7-9 and TRBJ2-1, with TRBD1 matching 12 bases. Unmatched junction bases numbered 4, after V lost 0 bases and J lost 7 bases. CDR3 size: 16 residues. Germline V CDR1 and CDR2: SEHNR, FQNEAQ (reference sequence). CDR3 DNA sequence: TGTGCCAGCAGCTTAGCGGGACAGGGGGCGCGGAATGAGCAGTTCTTC. Residues: CASSLAGQGARNEQFF.